This section outlines one T cell receptor (beta chain) sequence together with its context. Its specificity is not known. Template-switching 5'RACE yielded the TCR cDNA; a universal primer site and UMIs were added in the process. Each CDR3 protein gets one entry after TCRdb re-called the 5' RACE reads with MiXCR. Altogether 120,000 or so distinct CDR3 sequences are present, roughly 10% being singletons, with the ten largest covering approximately 37%. The data were taken from a study of T cells after yellow fever vaccination. Findings and limits, study-wide: FACS-sorted repertoires might harbor abundant contaminating clonotypes from the bulk population. A minor fraction of clonotypes spanned both CD4 and CD8 compartments.

The origin of this receptor is a man aged 18 to 30 who received the YFV17D yellow fever vaccine. This specimen was CD8+ T cells sorted from PBMCs, taken on the day of the yellow fever booster vaccination.

The CDR3 DNA sequence: TGTGCCAGCAGCTTGGAGGGAATCTACGAGCAGTACGTC. This codes for CASSLEGIYEQYV. The rearrangement links TRBV7-9 to TRBJ2-7; a weak D match, TRBD2 (6 bases). CDR1 and CDR2 (germline): SEHNR, FQNEAQ (reference sequence). V was clipped by 3 bases and J by 3 bases, with 9 bases between them. This CDR3 spans 13 amino acids.